These 25 T cell receptor beta chains share one sample of origin, sequenced in a study of T cell responses to AZD1222 COVID-19 vaccine. Measured with immunoSEQ multiplex PCR; TCRdb has only the in-frame clones, and not every one. Among about 48,000 clones listed, 65% to 90% were seen once. Here the sequenced sample was peripheral blood, taken 28 days after the second AZD1222 dose. These receptor sequences come from an adult who received the AZD1222 COVID-19 vaccine.

The chain joins TRBV27 to TRBJ2-7; TRBD2 aligns across 12 bases. The V gene's germline CDR1 is MNHEY and CDR2 SMNVEV (reference sequence). The V segment lost 0 bases and the J segment 5 bases; nucleotides outside the gene matches: 20. This CDR3 comprises 21 residues. The CDR3 nucleotides read TGTGCCAGCAGTTTATCGAAATTAAGTCCCAGGCTAGCGGGAGGGCCCCACGAGCAGTACTTC. Translation: CASSLSKLSPRLAGGPHEQYF.

This clone was seen more than once but under ten times. The chain has TRBV12-3 or TRBV12-4 and TRBJ1-6; D ambiguous. The CDR3 is made up of 12 amino acids. The ends were cut back, 4 bases at V and 11 bases at J, with 9 bases in the middle. The CDR3 bases are TGTGCCAGCAGTTATGACCGGCCACCCCTCCACTTT. Translation: CASSYDRPPLHF.

The chain couples TRBV2 to TRBJ2-1; the match to TRBD2 covers 9 bases. Trimming took 8 bases from V and 6 from J; bases not matched to a gene: 8. The CDR3 extends over 14 amino acids. Germline lookup yields CDR1 SNHLY and CDR2 FYNNEI. CDR3: CASQGLAAANEQFF. DNA for the CDR3: TGTGCCAGCCAGGGACTAGCAGCGGCCAATGAGCAGTTCTTC.

The J gene is TRBJ2-5, the V gene TRBV5-1, with no clear D. Germline values: CDR1 SGHRS, CDR2 YFSETQ. The germline V and J ends were trimmed by 4 bases and 2 bases, with 15 bases remaining between them. The CDR3 contains 15 residues. The CDR3 region has the DNA TGCGCCAGCAGCCTCGTGGGTGCGGAACAAGAGACCCAGTACTTC. Translating gives CASSLVGAEQETQYF.

The chain joins TRBV7-2 to TRBJ2-7; 7 positions match TRBD2. Trimming cost V 1 base and J 2 bases; bases outside gene matches: 5. CDR3 length: 15 residues. CDR1 SGHTA and CDR2 FQGNSA come from the germline V gene. CDR3 DNA sequence: TGTGCCAGCAGCTTAGGAGGGACTATACCCTACGAGCAGTACTTC. This codes for CASSLGGTIPYEQYF.

The chain couples TRBV27 to TRBJ1-1, with D perhaps TRBD1 (5 bases). The CDR3 has 12 amino acids. The germline V gene encodes CDR1 MNHEY and CDR2 SMNVEV (reference sequence). Trimming shortened V by 4 bases and J by 6 bases, and 9 bases separated the two germline ends. CDR3 sequence: CASSSLGAEAFF. CDR3 DNA sequence: TGTGCCAGCAGTTCCCTGGGGGCTGAAGCTTTCTTT.

This clone was recorded only once. CDR3 in amino acids: CASNQLLAGGSYEQYF. CDR3 nucleotide sequence: TGTGCCAGCAATCAGCTCCTAGCGGGAGGTTCCTACGAGCAGTACTTC. The chain carries TRBV28 and TRBJ2-7, with 11 bases fitting TRBD2. This CDR3 spans 16 amino acids. The junction had 9 bases not matched to a gene; V was cut back by 7 bases and J by 1 base. In germline, CDR1 is MDHEN, CDR2 SYDVKM.

This rearrangement joins TRBV11-2 to TRBJ2-7; D gene unclear. The CDR3 spans 14 residues. V was clipped by 5 bases and J by 5 bases, with 16 bases between them. From germline, CDR1 is SGHAT and CDR2 FQNNGV. DNA of the CDR3: TGTGCCAGCAGCCCCGGTCTAGGGCTGAACGAGCAGTACTTC. Translating gives CASSPGLGLNEQYF.

V is TRBV7-9 and J is TRBJ1-2; D unresolved. Germline CDR1 is SEHNR and CDR2 is FQNEAQ (reference sequence). The CDR3 length is 15 residues. Trimming cost V 2 bases and J 3 bases, with 13 bases left between them. The CDR3 loop reads CASSLNSRGHYGYTF. For the CDR3, the DNA is TGTGCCAGCAGCTTAAATTCTAGAGGGCACTATGGCTACACCTTC.

The rearrangement uses TRBV6-5 and TRBJ2-2; no reliable D call. Trimming shortened V by 5 bases and J by 3 bases, and 4 bases separated the two germline ends. The CDR3 runs 12 residues. CDR1 is MNHEY, CDR2 SVGAGI, per germline. The CDR3 reads CASSQYTGELFF. DNA for the CDR3: TGTGCCAGCAGTCAGTACACCGGGGAGCTGTTTTTT.

The V gene is TRBV10-1, the J gene TRBJ2-1, with TRBD2 identical over 7 bases. V dropped 6 bases and J dropped 3; count of bases not matched to a gene: 8. CDR1 and CDR2 from the germline V gene are WNHNN and SYGVQD (reference sequence). The CDR3 runs 15 residues. CDR3 in amino acids: CASSPGTTHYNEQFF. CDR3 DNA sequence: TGCGCCAGCAGCCCCGGGACTACTCACTACAATGAGCAGTTCTTC.

V usage is TRBV12-3 or TRBV12-4 and J usage is TRBJ2-4; D ambiguous. CDR3 length: 13 residues. Trimming took 7 bases from V and 5 from J, leaving 12 bases between them. As DNA, the CDR3 is TGTGCCAGCACACCCCCAAACCAAAACATTCAGTACTTC. It translates to CASTPPNQNIQYF.

The rearrangement uses TRBV28 and TRBJ2-7; tentatively, D is TRBD2 (7 bases). The germline CDR1 and CDR2 sequences are MDHEN and SYDVKM. Deletions cut 9 bases from V and 4 bases from J, with 16 bases between. CDR3 length: 13 amino acids. CDR3 sequence: CASGEGGTYEQYF. The CDR3 DNA follows: TGTGCCAGTGGGGAGGGGGGGACTTACGAGCAGTACTTC.

The J gene is TRBJ2-1, the V gene TRBV30; 12 bases align to TRBD2. CDR3 length: 15 amino acids. With 4 bases clipped from V and 7 bases from J, the junction kept 8 bases outside the gene matches. Germline V gives CDR1 GTSNPN, CDR2 SVGIG (reference sequence). CDR3 in DNA: TGTGCCTGGATTCGGAAAGGACTAGCGGGGAATGAGCAGTTCTTC. Translating gives CAWIRKGLAGNEQFF.

The rearrangement uses TRBV28 and TRBJ1-5, with D maybe TRBD1 (6 bases). The CDR3 is made up of 17 amino acids. V was pared by 4 bases and J by 1 base, with 17 bases between. Per germline, CDR1 MDHEN and CDR2 SYDVKM. Written as DNA, the CDR3 is TGTGCCAGCAGTTCCCAGTCTTGGGGGCTCAGCAATCAGCCCCAGCATTTT. Its protein product is CASSSQSWGLSNQPQHF.

V usage is TRBV11-3 and J usage is TRBJ2-1, with D hard to call. Deletions cut 0 bases from V and 12 bases from J, with 12 bases between. The germline CDR1 and CDR2 sequences are SGHNT and YENEEA. The CDR3 runs to 13 residues. The CDR3 spells CASSLDPATGQFF. The CDR3 DNA sequence: TGTGCCAGCAGCTTAGATCCGGCGACGGGGCAGTTCTTC.

The table lists this clone with a count of one. The chain uses TRBV21-1 and TRBJ2-7; the D call TRBD1 from the table was never checked on the DNA. TRBV21-1 corresponds to a pseudogene. The length of the CDR3 is 14 residues. The CDR3 DNA follows: TGTGCCAGCAGCAGACAGGGGTCCTCCTACGAGCAGTACTTC. This translates into CASSRQGSSYEQYF.

The chain uses TRBV24-1 and TRBJ1-1; D unclear. The CDR3 has 13 amino acids. Germline V gene sequence: CDR1 KGHDR, CDR2 SFDVKD. The V gene lost 4 bases and the J gene lost 2 bases, with 7 bases spanning the gap. The CDR3 protein is CATSEPTNTEAFF. For the CDR3, the DNA is TGTGCCACCAGTGAACCGACTAACACTGAAGCTTTCTTT.

This chain connects TRBV6-1 to TRBJ2-7, with unresolved D. The CDR3 consists of 14 residues. Germline CDR1 is MNHNS and CDR2 is SASEGT. V lost 1 base, J lost 3 bases, and 10 bases lay in between. CDR3 DNA: TGTGCCAGCAGTGAAGATGGAGTAGGCTACGAGCAGTACTTC. This translates into CASSEDGVGYEQYF.

The rearrangement uses TRBV5-1 and TRBJ2-1, with 16 bases aligning to TRBD2. V lost 5 bases to trimming and J lost 8 bases; unmatched junction nucleotides: 4. This CDR3 has 15 amino acids. Germline V gene data show CDR1 as SGHRS and CDR2 as YFSETQ. For the CDR3, the DNA is TGCGCCAGCAGGGCTGGGACTAGCGGGAGGGATGAGCAGTTCTTC. Residues: CASRAGTSGRDEQFF.

The V and J genes are TRBV4-2 and TRBJ1-3, with 10 bases fitting TRBD1. Looked up from germline, CDR1 is LGHNA and CDR2 is YNFKEQ. Trimming took 2 bases from V and 4 from J; bases not matched to a gene: 5. The CDR3 is 16 amino acids. In DNA, the CDR3 is TGTGCCAGCAGCCAAACCGGGACAGGGGTCGGAAACACCATATATTTT. Encoded protein: CASSQTGTGVGNTIYF.

This chain links TRBV7-3 with TRBJ2-5; a possible D gene is TRBD2 (5 bases). The V end was cut by 1 base, the J end by 5 bases, with 11 bases between. The CDR3 is 14 amino acids. In germline, CDR1 is SGHTA, CDR2 FQGTGA. CDR3 nucleotide sequence: TGTGCCAGCAGCTTAAATCCGGGATCGGAGACCCAGTACTTC. This gives the protein CASSLNPGSETQYF.

This rearrangement joins TRBV5-1 to TRBJ2-5; 9 nucleotides align to TRBD1. The CDR3 has 18 residues. From germline, CDR1 is SGHRS and CDR2 YFSETQ. Trimming cost V 5 bases and J 4 bases; bases outside gene matches: 18. DNA of the CDR3: TGCGCCAGCAGTCCAGACCCCTCCGGGACAGGGACAGGAGAGACCCAGTACTTC. Its translation: CASSPDPSGTGTGETQYF.

The chain joins TRBV9 to TRBJ1-6; no reliable D call. V was cut by 0 bases and J by 6 bases, with 7 bases left in between. Per the germline V gene, CDR1 is SGDLS and CDR2 is YYNGEE. The CDR3 extends over 14 amino acids. The DNA of the CDR3 is TGTGCCAGCAGCGTAGACACAGCTAATTCACCCCTCCACTTT. Encoded protein: CASSVDTANSPLHF.

The chain has TRBV7-2 and TRBJ1-1; D not resolved. This CDR3 is 14 amino acids long. Germline CDR1 reads SGHTA; CDR2 reads FQGNSA. Trimming stripped 10 bases from V and 2 bases from J, with 17 bases between. This CDR3 is CATTLWRENTEAFF. The CDR3 bases are TGTGCCACCACCCTCTGGAGGGAAAACACTGAAGCTTTCTTT.